The 7 T cell receptor beta chains below all came from one sample that was sequenced in a study of control samples from healthy donors and cancer patients. Profiled with immunoSEQ multiplex PCR; TCRdb holds only in-frame clones, not every one. The sample carries some 150,000 clones, approximately 94% recorded once. Sample: PBMCs. These receptors originate from a man aged 60 to 69 with colorectal cancer.

The chain couples TRBV6-1 to TRBJ1-6; the D is unclear. This CDR3 comprises 15 residues. Germline CDR1 reads MNHNS; CDR2 reads SASEGT. Trimming pared 3 bases from V and 10 bases from J, leaving 16 bases between. This CDR3 is CASSDGLRVGSPLHF. The CDR3 DNA reads as TGTGCCAGCAGTGATGGTTTGAGGGTCGGGTCACCCCTCCACTTT.

In this sample, this clone turned up once. The rearrangement links TRBV6-6 to TRBJ1-5; unclear D gene. CDR1 and CDR2 (germline): MNHNY, SVGAGI (reference sequence). The ends were cut back, 2 bases at V and 6 bases at J, with 5 bases in the middle. CDR3 length: 12 residues. In DNA, the CDR3 is TGTGCCAGCAGTTACATAAGTCAGCCCCAGCATTTT. Protein sequence: CASSYISQPQHF.

The chain uses TRBV19 and TRBJ1-1; 7 positions match TRBD1. J was trimmed by 2 bases and V by 9 bases; bases with no gene match: 3. CDR3 length equals 12 residues. Germline CDR1 and CDR2: LNHDA and SQIVND (reference sequence). CDR3 coding DNA: TGTGCCAGCAGGGGGTTTAACACTGAAGCTTTCTTT. It specifies CASRGFNTEAFF.

This sequence joins TRBV7-9 and TRBJ1-2, with D perhaps TRBD1 (6 bases). Germline values: CDR1 SEHNR, CDR2 FQNEAQ (reference sequence). Trimming took off 5 bases at V and 3 bases at J, with 16 bases between the two ends. The CDR3 runs 15 residues. CDR3 sequence (DNA): TGTGCCAGCAGCACACTCGGGGGCATCGACTATGGCTACACCTTC. Translating gives CASSTLGGIDYGYTF.

The gene calls are TRBV11-3 and TRBJ1-1, with D hard to call. The V gene lost 1 base and the J gene lost 1 base, with 10 bases spanning the gap. This CDR3 spans 15 amino acids. Germline values: CDR1 SGHNT, CDR2 YENEEA. Here the CDR3 reads CASSLGEGRNTEAFF. The CDR3 bases are TGTGCCAGCAGCTTAGGAGAGGGAAGGAACACTGAAGCTTTCTTT.

The chain recombines TRBV4-1 with TRBJ2-1; 11 nucleotides line up with TRBD2. The CDR3 runs 15 residues. Per germline, CDR1 MGHRA and CDR2 YSYEKL. J lost 8 bases, V lost 4 bases, and 7 bases had no gene match. CDR3 bases: TGCGCCAGCAGCCTGACTAGCGGGGAGATATATGAGCAGTTCTTC. Residues: CASSLTSGEIYEQFF.

The CDR3 DNA follows: TGTGCCAGTAGCGACCCGCGGGGGGACATATCCTACGAGCAGTACTTC. This sequence encodes CASSDPRGDISYEQYF. The genes are TRBV19 and TRBJ2-7; TRBD2 matches 8 bases. The CDR3 covers 16 residues. The germline V gene encodes CDR1 LNHDA and CDR2 SQIVND (reference sequence). Trimming at V came to 6 bases and at J to 1 base, leaving 11 bases not matched to a gene.